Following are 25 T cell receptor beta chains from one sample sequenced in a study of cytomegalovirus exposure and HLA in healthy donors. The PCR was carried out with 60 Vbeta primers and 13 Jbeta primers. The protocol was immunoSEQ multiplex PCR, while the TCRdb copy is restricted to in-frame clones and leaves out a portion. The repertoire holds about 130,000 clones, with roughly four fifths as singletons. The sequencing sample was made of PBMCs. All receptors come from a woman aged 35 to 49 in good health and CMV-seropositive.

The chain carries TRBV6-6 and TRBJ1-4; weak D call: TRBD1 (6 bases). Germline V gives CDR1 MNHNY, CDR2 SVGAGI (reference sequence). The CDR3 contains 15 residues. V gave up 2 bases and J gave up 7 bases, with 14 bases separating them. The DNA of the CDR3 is TGTGCCAGCAGTTACAAATCAGGGGATCGTGAAAAACTGTTTTTT. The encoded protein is CASSYKSGDREKLFF.

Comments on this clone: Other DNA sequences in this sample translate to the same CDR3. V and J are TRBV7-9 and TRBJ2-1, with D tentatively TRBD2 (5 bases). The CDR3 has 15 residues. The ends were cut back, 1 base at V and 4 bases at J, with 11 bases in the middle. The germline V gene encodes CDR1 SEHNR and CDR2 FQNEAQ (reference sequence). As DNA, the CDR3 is TGTGCCAGCAGCTTAGGAGGGCCGGGGTACAATGAGCAGTTCTTC. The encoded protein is CASSLGGPGYNEQFF.

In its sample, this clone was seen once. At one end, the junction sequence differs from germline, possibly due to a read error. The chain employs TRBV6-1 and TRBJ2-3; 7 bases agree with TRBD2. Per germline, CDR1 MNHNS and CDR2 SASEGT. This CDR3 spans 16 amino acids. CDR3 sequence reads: CASSEGSSGWSDTQYF. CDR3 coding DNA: TGTGCCAGCAGCGAAGGTTCTAGCGGTTGGTCGGATACGCAGTATTTT.

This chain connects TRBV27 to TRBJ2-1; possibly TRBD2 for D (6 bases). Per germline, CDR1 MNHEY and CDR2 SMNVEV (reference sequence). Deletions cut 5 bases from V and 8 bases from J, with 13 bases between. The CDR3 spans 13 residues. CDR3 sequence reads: CASSATRDYEQFF. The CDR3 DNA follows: TGTGCCAGCAGTGCGACCAGGGACTATGAGCAGTTCTTC.

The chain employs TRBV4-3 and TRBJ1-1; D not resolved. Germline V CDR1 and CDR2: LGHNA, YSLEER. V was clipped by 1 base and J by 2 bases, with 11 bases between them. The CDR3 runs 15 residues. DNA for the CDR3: TGCGCCAGCAGCCAAGGTTTAGGAGGTAACACTGAAGCTTTCTTT. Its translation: CASSQGLGGNTEAFF.

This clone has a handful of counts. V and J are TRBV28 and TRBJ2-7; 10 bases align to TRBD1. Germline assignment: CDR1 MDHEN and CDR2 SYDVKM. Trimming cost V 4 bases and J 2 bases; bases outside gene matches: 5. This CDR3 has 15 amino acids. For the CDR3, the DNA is TGTGCCAGCAGTTCCCAGGGACAGGGGACCTACGAGCAGTACTTC. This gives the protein CASSSQGQGTYEQYF. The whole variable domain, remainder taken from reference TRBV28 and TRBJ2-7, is DVKVTQSSRYLVKRTGEKVFLECVQDMDHENMFWYRQDPGLGLRLIYFSYDVKMKEKGDIPEGYSVSREKKERFSLILESASTNQTSMYLCASSSQGQGTYEQYFGPGTRLTVT.

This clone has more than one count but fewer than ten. DNA of the CDR3: TGTGCCAGCAGCGTAGTTGCGGGAGCCCCCTACGAGCAGTACTTC. Translation: CASSVVAGAPYEQYF. The rearrangement uses TRBV9 and TRBJ2-7; TRBD2 matches 7 bases. Per germline, CDR1 SGDLS and CDR2 YYNGEE. V shed 0 bases and J 2 bases; nucleotides not matched to a gene: 5. This CDR3 is built from 15 residues.

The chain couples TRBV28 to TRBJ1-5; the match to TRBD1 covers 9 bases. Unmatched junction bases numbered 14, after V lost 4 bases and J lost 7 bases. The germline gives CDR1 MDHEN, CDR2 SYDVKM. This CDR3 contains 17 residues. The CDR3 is CASSSQERDRVGQPQHF. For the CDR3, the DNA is TGTGCCAGCAGTTCGCAAGAACGGGACAGGGTTGGGCAGCCCCAGCATTTT.

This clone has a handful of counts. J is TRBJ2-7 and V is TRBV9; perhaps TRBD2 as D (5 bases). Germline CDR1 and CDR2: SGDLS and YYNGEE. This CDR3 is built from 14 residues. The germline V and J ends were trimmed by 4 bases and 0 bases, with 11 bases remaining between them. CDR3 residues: CASSPTRFSYEQYF. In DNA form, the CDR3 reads TGTGCCAGCAGCCCAACTAGATTCTCCTACGAGCAGTACTTC.

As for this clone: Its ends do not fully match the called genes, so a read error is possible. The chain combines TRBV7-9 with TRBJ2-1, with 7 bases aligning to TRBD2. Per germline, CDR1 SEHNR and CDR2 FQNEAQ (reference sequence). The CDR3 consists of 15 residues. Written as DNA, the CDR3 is TGTTCCAGCAGCTTAGGACTAGTAAACTACAATGAGCAGTTCTTC. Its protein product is CSSSLGLVNYNEQFF.

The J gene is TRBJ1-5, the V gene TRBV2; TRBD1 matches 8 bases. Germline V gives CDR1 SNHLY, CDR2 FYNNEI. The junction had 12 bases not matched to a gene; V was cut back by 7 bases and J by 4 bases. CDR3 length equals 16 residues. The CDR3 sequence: CASKGGQGAGNQPQHF. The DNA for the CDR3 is TGTGCCAGCAAGGGAGGTCAGGGGGCAGGAAATCAGCCCCAGCATTTT.

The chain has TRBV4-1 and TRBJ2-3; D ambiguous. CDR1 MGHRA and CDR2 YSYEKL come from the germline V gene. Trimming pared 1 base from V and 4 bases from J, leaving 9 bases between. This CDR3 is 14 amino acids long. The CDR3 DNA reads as TGCGCCAGCAGCCAAGTGCGAGGCCCAGATACGCAGTATTTT. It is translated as CASSQVRGPDTQYF.

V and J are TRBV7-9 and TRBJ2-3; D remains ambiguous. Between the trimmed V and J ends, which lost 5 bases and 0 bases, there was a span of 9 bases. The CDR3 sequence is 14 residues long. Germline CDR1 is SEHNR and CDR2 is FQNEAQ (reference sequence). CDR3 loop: CASSPGSSTDTQYF. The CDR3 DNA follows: TGTGCCAGCAGCCCAGGTTCTAGCACAGATACGCAGTATTTT.

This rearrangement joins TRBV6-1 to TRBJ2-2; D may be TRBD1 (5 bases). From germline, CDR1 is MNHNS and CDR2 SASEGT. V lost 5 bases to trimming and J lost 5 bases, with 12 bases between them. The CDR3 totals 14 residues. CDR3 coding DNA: TGTGCCAGCAGTCGTCCAGGGATTACCGGGGAGCTGTTTTTT. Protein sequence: CASSRPGITGELFF.

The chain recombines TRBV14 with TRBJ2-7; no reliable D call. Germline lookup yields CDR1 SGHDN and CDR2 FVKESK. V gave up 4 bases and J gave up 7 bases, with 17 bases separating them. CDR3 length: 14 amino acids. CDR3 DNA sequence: TGTGCCAGCAGCCCTTGGGTCTTCCCCGGGGAGCAGTACTTC. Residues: CASSPWVFPGEQYF.

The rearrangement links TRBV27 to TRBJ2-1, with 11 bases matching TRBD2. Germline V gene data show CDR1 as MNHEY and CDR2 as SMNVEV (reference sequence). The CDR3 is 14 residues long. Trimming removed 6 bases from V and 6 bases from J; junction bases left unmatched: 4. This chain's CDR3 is CASRKTSGTNEQFF. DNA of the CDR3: TGTGCCAGCAGAAAGACTAGCGGGACCAATGAGCAGTTCTTC.

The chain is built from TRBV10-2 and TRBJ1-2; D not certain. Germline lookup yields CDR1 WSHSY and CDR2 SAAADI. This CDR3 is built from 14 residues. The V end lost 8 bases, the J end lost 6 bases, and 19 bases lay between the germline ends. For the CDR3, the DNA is TGCGCCAGCTCCTGGCGGGGTCCGGGCGATGGCTACACCTTC. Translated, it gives CASSWRGPGDGYTF.

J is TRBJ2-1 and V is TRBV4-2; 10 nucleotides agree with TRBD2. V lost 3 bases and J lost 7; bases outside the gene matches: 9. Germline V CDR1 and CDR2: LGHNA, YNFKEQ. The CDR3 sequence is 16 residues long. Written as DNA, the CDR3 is TGTGCCAGCAGCCACCCTGATCCGGGACTAGCGAATGAGCAGTTCTTC. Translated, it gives CASSHPDPGLANEQFF.

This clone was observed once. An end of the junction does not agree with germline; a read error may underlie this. The CDR3 loop reads CSSSSPRGEAFF. DNA for the CDR3: TGTTCCAGCAGCTCCCCCCGGGGTGAAGCTTTCTTT. The chain employs TRBV7-9 and TRBJ1-1, with D hard to call. The germline V gene encodes CDR1 SEHNR and CDR2 FQNEAQ (reference sequence). The CDR3 is 12 amino acids. Full variable domain (remainder filled in from reference TRBV7-9 and TRBJ1-1): DTGVSQNPRHKITKRGQNVTFRCDPISEHNRLYWYRQTLGQGPEFLTYFQNEAQLEKSRLLSDRFSAERPKGSFSTLEIQRTEQGDSAMYLCSSSSPRGEAFFGQGTRLTVV.

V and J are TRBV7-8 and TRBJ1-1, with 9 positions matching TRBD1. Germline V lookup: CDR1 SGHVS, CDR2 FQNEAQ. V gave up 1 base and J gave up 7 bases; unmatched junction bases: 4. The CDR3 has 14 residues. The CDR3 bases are TGTGCCAGCAGCTTAGGGGGACAGGGCTTTGAAGCTTTCTTT. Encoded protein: CASSLGGQGFEAFF.

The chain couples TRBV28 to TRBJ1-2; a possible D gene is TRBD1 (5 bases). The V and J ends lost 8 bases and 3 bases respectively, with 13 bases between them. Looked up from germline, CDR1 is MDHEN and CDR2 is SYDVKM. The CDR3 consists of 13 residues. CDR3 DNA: TGTGCCAGCCACCAGGGCGGGGACTATGGCTACACCTTC. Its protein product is CASHQGGDYGYTF.

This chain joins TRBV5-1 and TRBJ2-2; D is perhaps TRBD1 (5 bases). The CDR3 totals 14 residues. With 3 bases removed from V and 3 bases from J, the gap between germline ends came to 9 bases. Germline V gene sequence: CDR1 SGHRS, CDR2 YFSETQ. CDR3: CASSSTVYTGELFF. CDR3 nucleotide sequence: TGCGCCAGCAGCTCGACAGTCTACACCGGGGAGCTGTTTTTT.

The CDR3 loop reads CASSLIRTPYNEQFF. In DNA, the CDR3 is TGTGCCAGCAGCTTGATCAGGACTCCGTACAATGAGCAGTTCTTC. This rearrangement joins TRBV11-2 to TRBJ2-1, with D possibly matching TRBD2 (5 bases). This CDR3 is built from 15 residues. Looked up from germline, CDR1 is SGHAT and CDR2 is FQNNGV. Trimming cost V 3 bases and J 4 bases, with 13 bases left between them.

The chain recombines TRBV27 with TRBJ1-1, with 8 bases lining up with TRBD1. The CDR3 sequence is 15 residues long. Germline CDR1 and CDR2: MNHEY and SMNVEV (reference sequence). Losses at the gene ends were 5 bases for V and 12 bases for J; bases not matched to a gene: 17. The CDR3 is CASSPKRPDRAKTFF. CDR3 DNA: TGTGCCAGCAGTCCTAAACGACCGGACAGGGCTAAGACTTTCTTT.

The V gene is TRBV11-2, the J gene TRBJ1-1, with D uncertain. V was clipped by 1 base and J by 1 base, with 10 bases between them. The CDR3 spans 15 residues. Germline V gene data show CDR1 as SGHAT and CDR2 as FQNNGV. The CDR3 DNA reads TGTGCCAGCAGCTTAGGGGCGGGCGGGAACACTGAAGCTTTCTTT. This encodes CASSLGAGGNTEAFF.